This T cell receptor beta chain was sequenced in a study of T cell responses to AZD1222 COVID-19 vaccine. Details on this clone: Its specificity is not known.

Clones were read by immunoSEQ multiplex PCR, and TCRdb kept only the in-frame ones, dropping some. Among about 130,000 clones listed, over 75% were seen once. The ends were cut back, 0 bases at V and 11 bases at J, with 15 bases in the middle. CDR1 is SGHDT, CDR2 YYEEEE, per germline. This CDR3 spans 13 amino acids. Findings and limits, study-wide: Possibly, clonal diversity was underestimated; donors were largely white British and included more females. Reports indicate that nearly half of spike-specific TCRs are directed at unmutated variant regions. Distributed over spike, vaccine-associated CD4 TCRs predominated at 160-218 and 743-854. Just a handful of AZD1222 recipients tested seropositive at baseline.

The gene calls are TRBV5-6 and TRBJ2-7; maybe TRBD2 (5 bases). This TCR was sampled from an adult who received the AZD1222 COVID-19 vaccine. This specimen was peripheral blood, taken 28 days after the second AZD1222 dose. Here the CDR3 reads CASSLAGLYSEYF. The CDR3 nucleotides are TGTGCCAGCAGCTTGGCCGGGCTGTATAGCGAGTACTTC.